Below are 32 T cell receptor beta chains sequenced from a single sample in a study of blood T cell repertoires in COVID-19. Only in-frame clones appear in the TCRdb table, and some are missing; sequencing was by immunoSEQ multiplex PCR. Among about 250,000 clones listed, more than 85% were seen once. The sequencing input was PBMCs or T cells enriched from blood (not recorded which). The receptors were sampled from a man in his forties or fifties who had recovered from COVID-19.

The genes are TRBV28 and TRBJ2-1; no definite D call. Germline lookup yields CDR1 MDHEN and CDR2 SYDVKM. This CDR3 is 12 amino acids long. Trimming took off 1 base at V and 9 bases at J, with 7 bases between the two ends. CDR3 in DNA: TGTGCCAGCAGTTTATACTTTGGTGAGCAGTTCTTC. Amino acid sequence: CASSLYFGEQFF.

This chain uses TRBV7-9 with TRBJ2-1; 7 bases line up with TRBD1. CDR1 and CDR2 (germline): SEHNR, FQNEAQ (reference sequence). The V gene end was trimmed by 5 bases and the J gene end by 2 bases; junction bases not matched to a gene: 6. This CDR3 contains 15 residues. CDR3 region: CASSQQGRAYNEQFF. CDR3 nucleotide sequence: TGTGCCAGCAGCCAACAGGGGAGAGCCTACAATGAGCAGTTCTTC.

V is TRBV6-5 and J is TRBJ2-7; D ambiguous. The germline V gene encodes CDR1 MNHEY and CDR2 SVGAGI. Trimming took off 7 bases at V and 3 bases at J, with 13 bases between the two ends. This CDR3 is built from 13 residues. CDR3 sequence: CASTDPGHYEQYF. As DNA, the CDR3 is TGTGCCAGCACCGACCCAGGTCACTACGAGCAGTACTTC.

Note on this clone: This CDR3 is also generated by other DNA sequences in the sample. The genes are TRBV5-1 and TRBJ1-3, with no clear D. V was clipped by 4 bases and J by 0 bases, with 8 bases between them. This CDR3 region has 14 residues. CDR1 SGHRS and CDR2 YFSETQ come from the germline V gene. The chain's CDR3 is CASSPGSSGNTIYF. CDR3 DNA sequence: TGCGCCAGCAGCCCGGGGAGCTCTGGAAACACCATATATTTT.

A few counts support this clone. The chain links TRBV12-5 to TRBJ2-4; D unresolved. The CDR3 spans 14 residues. Germline V gene lookup returns CDR1 LGHNT and CDR2 FRNRAP. The V end was cut by 7 bases, the J end by 0 bases, with 10 bases between. CDR3 loop: CASARLEAKNIQYF. The CDR3 DNA follows: TGTGCTAGTGCCCGGTTAGAAGCCAAAAACATTCAGTACTTC.

This clone was detected a few times. J is TRBJ1-6 and V is TRBV19; 8 bases are shared with TRBD1. Looked up from germline, CDR1 is LNHDA and CDR2 is SQIVND (reference sequence). Germline trimming cut 5 bases from V and 6 bases from J; bases unmatched to any gene: 6. The CDR3 runs to 15 residues. CDR3 DNA: TGTGCCAGTAGTCCGACAGGGGTTCGTAATTCACCCCTCCACTTT. Its protein product is CASSPTGVRNSPLHF. The entire variable domain, with the rest obtained from reference TRBV19 and TRBJ1-6, is as follows: DGGITQSPKYLFRKEGQNVTLSCEQNLNHDAMYWYRQDPGQGLRLIYYSQIVNDFQKGDIAEGYSVSREKKESFPLTVTSAQKNPTAFYLCASSPTGVRNSPLHFGNGTRLTVT.

The V gene is TRBV7-6, the J gene TRBJ1-5; the D is unclear. Germline CDR1 and CDR2: SGHVS and FNYEAQ. This CDR3 spans 13 amino acids. V was shortened by 5 bases and J by 7 bases, with 12 bases between the two germline ends. The CDR3 nucleotides are TGTGCCAGCAGCCAAAGAGGTGGCCAGCCCCAGCATTTT. It specifies CASSQRGGQPQHF.

The chain combines TRBV5-1 with TRBJ1-1; a possible D gene is TRBD1 (6 bases). The CDR3 has 13 amino acids. Trimming shortened V by 0 bases and J by 6 bases, and 9 bases separated the two germline ends. Germline values: CDR1 SGHRS, CDR2 YFSETQ. The CDR3 sequence is CASSLAGGAEAFF. The CDR3 DNA reads TGCGCCAGCAGCTTGGCGGGGGGCGCTGAAGCTTTCTTT.

A single count supports this clone. The chain combines TRBV4-3 with TRBJ2-7, with D tentatively TRBD2 (5 bases). Between the trimmed V and J ends, which lost 0 bases and 5 bases, there was a span of 17 bases. Germline V gives CDR1 LGHNA, CDR2 YSLEER. The CDR3 runs to 16 residues. The CDR3 here is CASSQEPTGKIHEQYF. The DNA of the CDR3 is TGCGCCAGCAGCCAAGAGCCTACGGGAAAGATCCACGAGCAGTACTTC.

The rearrangement links TRBV3-1 (or the pseudogene TRBV3-2) to TRBJ2-7; TRBD1 aligns across 8 bases. CDR1 and CDR2 from the germline V gene are LGHDT and YNNKEL (reference sequence). The CDR3 contains 16 residues. Unmatched junction bases numbered 12, after V lost 2 bases and J lost 6 bases. For the CDR3, the DNA is TGTGCCAGCAGCCAACCGCCCGGGACAGGCGGCTTCGAGCAGTACTTC. Amino acid sequence: CASSQPPGTGGFEQYF.

This chain uses TRBV28 with TRBJ2-3; tentatively, D is TRBD1 (6 bases). Deletions cut 6 bases from V and 0 bases from J, with 25 bases between. CDR3 length: 19 amino acids. CDR1 is MDHEN, CDR2 SYDVKM, per germline. The CDR3: CASSPTSGQIGQSTDTQYF. CDR3 sequence (DNA): TGTGCCAGCAGCCCCACGAGCGGACAGATCGGGCAAAGCACAGATACGCAGTATTTT.

The rearrangement uses TRBV5-1 and TRBJ1-1; possibly TRBD1 for D (6 bases). V lost 0 bases, J lost 5 bases, and 14 bases lay in between. The CDR3 covers 15 residues. Germline CDR1 reads SGHRS; CDR2 reads YFSETQ. Written as DNA, the CDR3 is TGCGCCAGCAGCTTGGCGGCAGGGGTTCATACTGAAGCTTTCTTT. This encodes CASSLAAGVHTEAFF.

This chain links TRBV28 with TRBJ2-3; the match to TRBD1 covers 11 bases. Germline CDR1 is MDHEN and CDR2 is SYDVKM. The length of the CDR3 is 21 residues. V gave up 1 base and J gave up 1 base; unmatched junction bases: 16. The CDR3 spells CASSLSVLGRRGQGGTDTQYF. CDR3 DNA: TGTGCCAGCAGTTTATCGGTTTTGGGGCGCCGGGGACAGGGGGGCACAGATACGCAGTATTTT.

The chain joins TRBV5-1 to TRBJ1-2; tentatively, D is TRBD1 (6 bases). Trimming took 4 bases from V and 2 from J, leaving 9 bases between them. From germline, CDR1 is SGHRS and CDR2 YFSETQ. The CDR3 runs 13 residues. The CDR3 region is CASSPGQNYGYTF. The CDR3 nucleotides read TGCGCCAGCAGCCCGGGACAAAACTATGGCTACACCTTC.

The chain uses TRBV4-3 and TRBJ2-7, with 7 bases lining up with TRBD1. Trimming removed 1 base from V and 3 bases from J; junction bases left unmatched: 3. The germline CDR1 and CDR2 sequences are LGHNA and YSLEER. The CDR3 consists of 14 residues. In nucleotides, the CDR3 is TGCGCCAGCAGCCAAGGGTCAGGGGGCTACGAGCAGTACTTC. This gives the protein CASSQGSGGYEQYF.

V and J are TRBV5-1 and TRBJ1-2; the D gene is possibly TRBD1 (6 bases). Germline V gene data show CDR1 as SGHRS and CDR2 as YFSETQ. The CDR3 consists of 14 residues. V lost 1 base, J lost 4 bases, and 11 bases lay in between. CDR3 sequence reads: CASSLSGEGYGYTF. CDR3 DNA: TGCGCCAGCAGCTTGTCAGGGGAGGGCTATGGCTACACCTTC.

The rearrangement uses TRBV4-3 and TRBJ2-2; 13 bases fit TRBD2. This CDR3 is 17 amino acids long. Trimming took 4 bases from V and 5 from J; bases not matched to a gene: 7. The germline CDR1 and CDR2 sequences are LGHNA and YSLEER. The CDR3 protein is CASSPVTSGRRTGELFF. The CDR3 coding sequence is TGCGCCAGCAGCCCCGTGACTAGCGGGAGGCGAACCGGGGAGCTGTTTTTT.

V usage is TRBV5-1 and J usage is TRBJ1-2; a possible D gene is TRBD1 (5 bases). The ends were cut back, 7 bases at V and 7 bases at J, with 17 bases in the middle. Germline-derived CDR1 and CDR2 are SGHRS and YFSETQ. The CDR3 is 13 residues long. The CDR3 sequence: CASQLGAGGGYTF. The CDR3 region has the DNA TGCGCCAGCCAGTTAGGGGCCGGGGGTGGCTACACCTTC.

This clone appeared a single time. The genes are TRBV6-5 and TRBJ2-1; 9 nucleotides agree with TRBD2. In germline, CDR1 is MNHEY, CDR2 SVGAGI. V lost 3 bases to trimming and J lost 8 bases; unmatched junction nucleotides: 11. CDR3 length equals 16 residues. The CDR3 sequence is CASSYGAGGPWDEQFF. CDR3 bases: TGTGCCAGCAGTTATGGGGCGGGAGGGCCGTGGGATGAGCAGTTCTTC.

There are a few counts of this clone. V is TRBV19 and J is TRBJ2-2; 7 nucleotides align to TRBD2. The CDR3 length is 16 residues. Germline trimming cut 5 bases from V and 1 base from J; bases unmatched to any gene: 7. Germline lookup yields CDR1 LNHDA and CDR2 SQIVND (reference sequence). The CDR3 DNA sequence: TGTGCCAGTAGTCCCAGCGGGGTTTTGAACACCGGGGAGCTGTTTTTT. It encodes CASSPSGVLNTGELFF.

The chain uses TRBV29-1 and TRBJ1-4, with D possibly matching TRBD1 (5 bases). V was cut by 3 bases and J by 7 bases, with 18 bases left in between. Germline values: CDR1 SQVTM, CDR2 ANQGSEA. There are 15 residues in the CDR3. DNA for the CDR3: TGCAGCGTTGACGGAGAGACAGAGATGGGTGAAAAACTGTTTTTT. Protein product: CSVDGETEMGEKLFF. The full variable domain, completed using reference TRBV29-1 and TRBJ1-4, is SAVISQKPSRDICQRGTSLTIQCQVDSQVTMMFWYRQQPGQSLTLIATANQGSEATYESGFVIDKFPISRPNLTFSTLTVSNMSPEDSSIYLCSVDGETEMGEKLFFGSGTQLSVL.

The gene calls are TRBV5-4 and TRBJ1-5, with D possibly matching TRBD1 (5 bases). The germline gives CDR1 SGHNT, CDR2 YYREEE (reference sequence). There are 17 residues in the CDR3. V lost 4 bases to trimming and J lost 0 bases, with 17 bases between them. The CDR3 coding sequence is TGTGCCAGCAGCCCCTTGCGATTGGGGCATAGCAATCAGCCCCAGCATTTT. Protein product: CASSPLRLGHSNQPQHF. Full variable domain (remainder filled in from reference TRBV5-4 and TRBJ1-5): ETGVTQSPTHLIKTRGQQVTLRCSSQSGHNTVSWYQQALGQGPQFIFQYYREEENGRGNFPPRFSGLQFPNYSSELNVNALELDDSALYLCASSPLRLGHSNQPQHFGDGTRLSIL.

The V and J genes are TRBV19 and TRBJ2-7; 11 positions agree with TRBD2. Germline assignment: CDR1 LNHDA and CDR2 SQIVND (reference sequence). CDR3 length: 14 residues. Trimming took 5 bases from V and 1 from J; bases not matched to a gene: 1. This CDR3 is CASSGTSGSYEQYF. CDR3 nucleotide sequence: TGTGCCAGTAGTGGGACTAGCGGATCCTACGAGCAGTACTTC.

In DNA, the CDR3 is TGTGCCAGTAGCGATAGGGGGAGGGGCAACCACAATGAGCAGTTCTTC. This codes for CASSDRGRGNHNEQFF. The rearrangement joins TRBV19 to TRBJ2-1, with D possibly matching TRBD2 (7 bases). The CDR3 has 16 residues. V dropped 6 bases and J dropped 5 bases, with 20 bases sitting between them. Germline-derived CDR1 and CDR2 are LNHDA and SQIVND (reference sequence). The full variable domain, rest sourced from reference TRBV19 and TRBJ2-1, is DGGITQSPKYLFRKEGQNVTLSCEQNLNHDAMYWYRQDPGQGLRLIYYSQIVNDFQKGDIAEGYSVSREKKESFPLTVTSAQKNPTAFYLCASSDRGRGNHNEQFFGPGTRLTVL.

The chain uses TRBV5-8 and TRBJ1-3; D is unresolved. The CDR3 is made up of 16 amino acids. Germline CDR1 is SGHTS and CDR2 is YDEGEE. V lost 0 bases and J 0 bases, leaving 10 bases between the germline ends. For the CDR3, the DNA is TGTGCCAGCAGCTTGGTCCAGATTTCCTCTGGAAACACCATATATTTT. Protein product: CASSLVQISSGNTIYF.

This chain joins TRBV9 and TRBJ1-2; D may be TRBD1 (5 bases). V was trimmed by 3 bases and J by 1 base, leaving 16 bases between them. The V gene's germline CDR1 is SGDLS and CDR2 YYNGEE. The CDR3 has 16 amino acids. The CDR3 is CASSAGGQGLNYGYTF. In DNA form, the CDR3 reads TGTGCCAGCAGCGCCGGAGGGCAGGGCCTTAACTATGGCTACACCTTC. Full variable domain (rest looked up from reference TRBV9 and TRBJ1-2): DSGVTQTPKHLITATGQRVTLRCSPRSGDLSVYWYQQSLDQGLQFLIQYYNGEERAKGNILERFSAQQFPDLHSELNLSSLELGDSALYFCASSAGGQGLNYGYTFGSGTRLTVV.

The chain is built from TRBV3-1 (or the pseudogene TRBV3-2) and TRBJ2-1; 14 bases fit TRBD2. Germline lookup yields CDR1 LGHDT and CDR2 YNNKEL (reference sequence). Trimming took 4 bases from V and 9 from J; bases not matched to a gene: 8. CDR3 size: 16 residues. The CDR3 DNA reads TGTGCCAGCAGCCCGAACCCGGGACTAGCGGGGGCTGAGCAGTTCTTC. Translation gives CASSPNPGLAGAEQFF.

The chain has TRBV6-2 or TRBV6-3 and TRBJ2-2; D is unclear. The CDR3 totals 14 residues. V lost 4 bases to trimming and J lost 2 bases, with 8 bases between them. CDR1 and CDR2 from the germline V gene are MNHEY and SVGEGT. The CDR3 protein is CASSWKRNTGELFF. The CDR3 nucleotides read TGTGCCAGCAGTTGGAAGCGTAACACCGGGGAGCTGTTTTTT.

This clone was recorded once. The chain employs TRBV12-5 and TRBJ2-1; 9 nucleotides line up with TRBD2. The CDR3 sequence is 14 residues long. In germline, CDR1 is LGHNT, CDR2 FRNRAP. J was trimmed by 4 bases and V by 3 bases; bases with no gene match: 1. The CDR3 nucleotides read TGTGCTAGTGGTTTTACTAGCGGGTACAATGAGCAGTTCTTC. Protein sequence: CASGFTSGYNEQFF.

This chain uses TRBV30 with TRBJ1-1, with D unresolved. V was clipped by 5 bases and J by 10 bases, with 11 bases between them. The CDR3 covers 10 residues. In germline, CDR1 is GTSNPN, CDR2 SVGIG (reference sequence). The CDR3, as DNA: TGTGCCTGGGAGTCGGTTGTAGCTTTCTTT. This translates into CAWESVVAFF. Looking up the rest from reference TRBV30 and TRBJ1-1 gives the full variable domain: SQTIHQWPATLVQPVGSPLSLECTVEGTSNPNLYWYRQAAGRGLQLLFYSVGIGQISSEVPQNLSASRPQDRQFILSSKKLLLSDSGFYLCAWESVVAFFGQGTRLTVV.

The rearrangement joins TRBV19 to TRBJ2-3; 10 bases align to TRBD2. V trimming: 6 bases; J trimming: 7 bases; junction bases outside the gene matches: 13. In germline, CDR1 is LNHDA, CDR2 SQIVND (reference sequence). CDR3 size: 16 residues. The CDR3 coding sequence is TGTGCCAGTAGCTCTAGCGGGAGCGACCTAGGAAATACGCAGTATTTT. Amino acids: CASSSSGSDLGNTQYF.

The genes are TRBV5-4 and TRBJ2-3; 7 bases line up with TRBD2. Germline trimming cut 8 bases from V and 0 bases from J; bases unmatched to any gene: 12. The CDR3 length is 16 residues. Germline lookup yields CDR1 SGHNT and CDR2 YYREEE (reference sequence). The CDR3 loop reads CASRGGGYLSTDTQYF. The CDR3 coding sequence is TGTGCCAGTCGGGGCGGGGGATATCTTAGCACAGATACGCAGTATTTT.